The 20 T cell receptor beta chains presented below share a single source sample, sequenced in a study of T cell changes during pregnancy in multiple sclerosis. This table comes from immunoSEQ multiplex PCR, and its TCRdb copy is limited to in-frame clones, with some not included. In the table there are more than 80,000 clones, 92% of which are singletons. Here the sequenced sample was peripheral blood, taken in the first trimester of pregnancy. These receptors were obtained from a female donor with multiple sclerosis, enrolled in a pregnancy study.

The CDR3 reads CASSQERGFSNQPQHF. The CDR3 nucleotides read TGTGCCAGCAGCCAAGAACGGGGTTTTAGCAATCAGCCCCAGCATTTT. The V gene is TRBV7-8, the J gene TRBJ1-5; D is ambiguous. There are 16 residues in the CDR3. The germline V and J ends were trimmed by 5 bases and 0 bases, with 14 bases remaining between them. Germline CDR1 is SGHVS and CDR2 is FQNEAQ.

As DNA, the CDR3 is TGTGCCAGCAGCCCCAGACAGGGGGCGGGGACTGAAGCTTTCTTT. Protein sequence: CASSPRQGAGTEAFF. This chain joins TRBV9 and TRBJ1-1, with 10 bases fitting TRBD1. Germline-derived CDR1 and CDR2 are SGDLS and YYNGEE. The V and J ends lost 4 bases and 5 bases, in that order; junction bases with no gene match: 8. This CDR3 has 15 amino acids. The full variable domain, in which reference TRBV9 and TRBJ1-1 provide the parts outside the CDR3, is DSGVTQTPKHLITATGQRVTLRCSPRSGDLSVYWYQQSLDQGLQFLIQYYNGEERAKGNILERFSAQQFPDLHSELNLSSLELGDSALYFCASSPRQGAGTEAFFGQGTRLTVV.

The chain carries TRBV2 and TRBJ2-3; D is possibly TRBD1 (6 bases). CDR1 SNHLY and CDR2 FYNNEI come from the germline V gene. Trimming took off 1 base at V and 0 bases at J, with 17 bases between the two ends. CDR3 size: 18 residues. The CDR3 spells CASSEGQTGITSTDTQYF. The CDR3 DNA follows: TGTGCCAGCAGTGAAGGCCAAACAGGGATAACGAGCACAGATACGCAGTATTTT.

The CDR3 sequence: CASSWGVDTGELFF. CDR3 sequence (DNA): TGTGCCAGCAGTTGGGGGGTGGACACCGGGGAGCTGTTTTTT. V gene TRBV27 combines with J gene TRBJ2-2; TRBD2 might be the D (6 bases). The CDR3 loop spans 14 amino acids. CDR1 is MNHEY and CDR2 is SMNVEV in the germline V gene (reference sequence). V dropped 4 bases and J dropped 3 bases, with 9 bases sitting between them.

CDR3 residues: CASSYSVTLVSYEQYF. CDR3 nucleotide sequence: TGTGCCAGCAGTTACTCGGTAACACTAGTCTCCTACGAGCAGTACTTC. The chain joins TRBV6-6 to TRBJ2-7; D is possibly TRBD2 (5 bases). V lost 0 bases, J lost 0 bases, and 12 bases lay in between. From germline, CDR1 is MNHNY and CDR2 SVGAGI (reference sequence). The CDR3 runs 16 residues.

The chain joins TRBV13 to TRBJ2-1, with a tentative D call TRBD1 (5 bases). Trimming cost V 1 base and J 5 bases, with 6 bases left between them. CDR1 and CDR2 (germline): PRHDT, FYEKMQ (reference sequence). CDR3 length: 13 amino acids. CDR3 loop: CASSLAGNNEQFF. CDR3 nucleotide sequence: TGTGCCAGCAGCTTAGCAGGGAACAATGAGCAGTTCTTC.

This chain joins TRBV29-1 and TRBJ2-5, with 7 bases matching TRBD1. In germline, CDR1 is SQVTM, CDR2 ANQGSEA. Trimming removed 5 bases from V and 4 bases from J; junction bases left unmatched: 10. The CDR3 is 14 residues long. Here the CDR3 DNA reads TGCAGCGTTCGTCTCTGGGACAGCCCAGAGACCCAGTACTTC. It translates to CSVRLWDSPETQYF.

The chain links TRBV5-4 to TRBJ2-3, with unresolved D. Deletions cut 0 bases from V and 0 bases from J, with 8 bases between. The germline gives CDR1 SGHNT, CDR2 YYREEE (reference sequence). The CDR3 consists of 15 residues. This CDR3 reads CASSLGVLSTDTQYF. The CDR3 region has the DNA TGTGCCAGCAGCTTGGGGGTACTAAGCACAGATACGCAGTATTTT.

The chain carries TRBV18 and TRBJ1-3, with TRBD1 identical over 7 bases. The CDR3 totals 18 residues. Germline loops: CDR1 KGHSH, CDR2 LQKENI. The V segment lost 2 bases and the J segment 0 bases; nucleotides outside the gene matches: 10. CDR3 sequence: CASSPKGDRTYSGNTIYF. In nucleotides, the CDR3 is TGTGCCAGCTCACCAAAGGGGGACAGAACCTACTCTGGAAACACCATATATTTT.

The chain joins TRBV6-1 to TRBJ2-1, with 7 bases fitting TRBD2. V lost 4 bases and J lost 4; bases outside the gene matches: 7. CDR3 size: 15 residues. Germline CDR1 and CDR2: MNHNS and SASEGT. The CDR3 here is CASSVGLAEYNEQFF. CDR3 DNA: TGTGCCAGCAGTGTCGGGCTAGCGGAGTACAATGAGCAGTTCTTC.

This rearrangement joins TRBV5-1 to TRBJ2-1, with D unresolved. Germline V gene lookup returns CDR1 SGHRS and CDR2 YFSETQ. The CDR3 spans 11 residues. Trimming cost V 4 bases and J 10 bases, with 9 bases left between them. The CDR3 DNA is TGCGCCAGCAGCCAGAATACCGAGCAGTTCTTC. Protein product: CASSQNTEQFF. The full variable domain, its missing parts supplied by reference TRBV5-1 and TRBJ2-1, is KAGVTQTPRYLIKTRGQQVTLSCSPISGHRSVSWYQQTPGQGLQFLFEYFSETQRNKGNFPGRFSGRQFSNSRSEMNVSTLELGDSALYLCASSQNTEQFFGPGTRLTVL.

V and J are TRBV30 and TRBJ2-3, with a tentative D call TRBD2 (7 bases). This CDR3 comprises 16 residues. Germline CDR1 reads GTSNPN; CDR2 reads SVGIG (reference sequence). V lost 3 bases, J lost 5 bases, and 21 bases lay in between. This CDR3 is CAWSHGGAGVRDTQYF. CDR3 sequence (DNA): TGTGCCTGGAGCCATGGGGGGGCGGGAGTTCGAGATACGCAGTATTTT.

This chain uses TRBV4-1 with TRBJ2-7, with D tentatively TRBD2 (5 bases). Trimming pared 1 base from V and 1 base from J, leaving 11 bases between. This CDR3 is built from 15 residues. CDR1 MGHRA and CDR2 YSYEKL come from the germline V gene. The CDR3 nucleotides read TGCGCCAGCAGCCAAGCGGCGGACTTGTCCTACGAGCAGTACTTC. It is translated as CASSQAADLSYEQYF.

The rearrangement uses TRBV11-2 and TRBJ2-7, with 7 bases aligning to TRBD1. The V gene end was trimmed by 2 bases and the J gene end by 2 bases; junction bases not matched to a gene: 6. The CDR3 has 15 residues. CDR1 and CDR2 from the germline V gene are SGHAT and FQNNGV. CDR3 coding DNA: TGTGCCAGCAGCTTAATTAGGGACAGTACCTACGAGCAGTACTTC. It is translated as CASSLIRDSTYEQYF.

The CDR3 spells CASNRAGGPSTDTQYF. The CDR3, as DNA: TGTGCCAGTAATCGGGCGGGAGGCCCTAGCACAGATACGCAGTATTTT. This rearrangement joins TRBV19 to TRBJ2-3, with 8 bases aligning to TRBD2. The CDR3 has 16 amino acids. V lost 7 bases to trimming and J lost 0 bases; unmatched junction nucleotides: 9. Germline V CDR1 and CDR2: LNHDA, SQIVND (reference sequence). The whole variable domain, remainder taken from reference TRBV19 and TRBJ2-3, is DGGITQSPKYLFRKEGQNVTLSCEQNLNHDAMYWYRQDPGQGLRLIYYSQIVNDFQKGDIAEGYSVSREKKESFPLTVTSAQKNPTAFYLCASNRAGGPSTDTQYFGPGTRLTVL.

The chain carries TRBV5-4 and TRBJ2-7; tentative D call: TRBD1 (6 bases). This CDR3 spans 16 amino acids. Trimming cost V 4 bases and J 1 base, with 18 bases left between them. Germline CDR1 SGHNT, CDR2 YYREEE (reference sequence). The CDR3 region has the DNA TGTGCCAGCAGCCCCGAGACACGGACAGCATCCTACGAGCAGTACTTC. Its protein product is CASSPETRTASYEQYF.

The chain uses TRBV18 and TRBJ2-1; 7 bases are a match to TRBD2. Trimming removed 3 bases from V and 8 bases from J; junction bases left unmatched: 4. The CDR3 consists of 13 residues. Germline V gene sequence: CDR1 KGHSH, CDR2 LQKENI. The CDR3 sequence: CASSPGLIDEQFF. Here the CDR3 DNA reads TGTGCCAGCTCACCGGGACTAATCGATGAGCAGTTCTTC.

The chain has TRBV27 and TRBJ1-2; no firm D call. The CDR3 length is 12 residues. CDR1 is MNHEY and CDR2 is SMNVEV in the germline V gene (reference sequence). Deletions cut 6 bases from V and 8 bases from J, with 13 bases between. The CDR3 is CASSSPTGGYTF. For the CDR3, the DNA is TGTGCCAGCAGCTCCCCAACGGGAGGCTACACCTTC.

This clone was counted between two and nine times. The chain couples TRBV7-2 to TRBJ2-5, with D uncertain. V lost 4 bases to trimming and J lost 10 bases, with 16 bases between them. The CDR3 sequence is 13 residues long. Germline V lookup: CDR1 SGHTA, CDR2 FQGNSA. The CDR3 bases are TGTGCCAGCAGCTCGAGGCCCCGAGATATCCAGTACTTC. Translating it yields CASSSRPRDIQYF.

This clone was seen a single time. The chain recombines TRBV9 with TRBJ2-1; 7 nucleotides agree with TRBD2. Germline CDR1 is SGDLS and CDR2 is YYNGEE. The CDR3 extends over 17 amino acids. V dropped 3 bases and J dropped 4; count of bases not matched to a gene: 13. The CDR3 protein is CASSDAVAGGGYNEQFF. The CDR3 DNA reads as TGTGCCAGCAGCGACGCCGTAGCGGGCGGCGGGTACAATGAGCAGTTCTTC.